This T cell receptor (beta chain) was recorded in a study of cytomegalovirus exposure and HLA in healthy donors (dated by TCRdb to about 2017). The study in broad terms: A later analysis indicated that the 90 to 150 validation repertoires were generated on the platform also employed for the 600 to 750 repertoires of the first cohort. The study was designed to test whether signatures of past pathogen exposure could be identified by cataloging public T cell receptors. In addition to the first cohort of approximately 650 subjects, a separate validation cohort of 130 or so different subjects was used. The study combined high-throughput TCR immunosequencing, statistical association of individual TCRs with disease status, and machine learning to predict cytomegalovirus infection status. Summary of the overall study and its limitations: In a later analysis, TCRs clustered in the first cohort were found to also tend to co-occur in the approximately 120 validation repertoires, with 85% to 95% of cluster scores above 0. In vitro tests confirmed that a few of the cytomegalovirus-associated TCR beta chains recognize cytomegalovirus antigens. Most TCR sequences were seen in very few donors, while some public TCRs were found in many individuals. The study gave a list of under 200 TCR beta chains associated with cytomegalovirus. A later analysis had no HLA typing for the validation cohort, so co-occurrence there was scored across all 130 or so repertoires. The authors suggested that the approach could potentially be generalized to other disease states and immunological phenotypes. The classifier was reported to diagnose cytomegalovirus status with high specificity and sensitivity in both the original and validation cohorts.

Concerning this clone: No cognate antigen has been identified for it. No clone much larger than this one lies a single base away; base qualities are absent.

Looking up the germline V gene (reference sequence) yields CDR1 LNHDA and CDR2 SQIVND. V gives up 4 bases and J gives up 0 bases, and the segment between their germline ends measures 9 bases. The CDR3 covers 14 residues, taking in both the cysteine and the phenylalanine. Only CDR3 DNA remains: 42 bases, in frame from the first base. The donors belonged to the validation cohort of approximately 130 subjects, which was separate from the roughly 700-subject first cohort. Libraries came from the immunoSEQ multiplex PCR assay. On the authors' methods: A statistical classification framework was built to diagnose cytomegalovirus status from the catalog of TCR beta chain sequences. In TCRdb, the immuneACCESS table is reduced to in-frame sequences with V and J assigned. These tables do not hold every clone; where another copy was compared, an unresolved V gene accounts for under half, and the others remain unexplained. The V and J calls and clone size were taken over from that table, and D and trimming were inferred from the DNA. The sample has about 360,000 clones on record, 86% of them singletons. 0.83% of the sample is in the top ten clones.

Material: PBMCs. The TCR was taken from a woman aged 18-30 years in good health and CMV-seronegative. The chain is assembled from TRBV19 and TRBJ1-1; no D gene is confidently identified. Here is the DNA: TGTGCCAGTAGTACTGTCTCAGTGAACACTGAAGCTTTCTTT. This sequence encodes CASSTVSVNTEAFF.